What follows is one TCR beta chain and its context. What it binds is not known. The sample's time point: persistent/refractory GD, antithyroid drugs over 5 years with positive TRAb. The TCR library used RNA extracted from PBMCs. The sample originates from a study of regulatory T cells in long-lasting Graves disease. About the study: Persistent cases were those of Graves' disease that involved over 5 years of antithyroid drugs with positive TSH receptor antibodies.

The CDR3 totals 18 residues. From germline, CDR1 is LNHDA and CDR2 SQIVND (reference sequence). V lost 4 bases to trimming and J lost 0 bases; unmatched junction nucleotides: 11. Assembly of TCR beta libraries relied on iRepertoire HTBI primers together with Arm-PCR of CDR3 regions. TCRdb itself ran the multiplex PCR reads through MiXCR, one entry per CDR3 protein. In the table there are hundreds of thousands of distinct CDR3 sequences, about 20% of which are singletons. Regarding the study as a whole: There was favoring of TRBV28, TRBJ1-2 and TRBJ2-5 in persistent disease.

The V and J genes are TRBV19 and TRBJ1-4; 7 nucleotides match TRBD1. This specimen was peripheral blood mononuclear cells (PBMCs), taken when the disease was refractory, from a patient treated with antithyroid drugs. The TCR sequence derives from a female donor with Graves disease. CDR3: CASSSRDSRFTTNEKLFF. In DNA form, the CDR3 reads TGTGCCAGTAGTAGCCGGGACAGCAGGTTTACAACTAATGAAAAACTGTTTTTT.